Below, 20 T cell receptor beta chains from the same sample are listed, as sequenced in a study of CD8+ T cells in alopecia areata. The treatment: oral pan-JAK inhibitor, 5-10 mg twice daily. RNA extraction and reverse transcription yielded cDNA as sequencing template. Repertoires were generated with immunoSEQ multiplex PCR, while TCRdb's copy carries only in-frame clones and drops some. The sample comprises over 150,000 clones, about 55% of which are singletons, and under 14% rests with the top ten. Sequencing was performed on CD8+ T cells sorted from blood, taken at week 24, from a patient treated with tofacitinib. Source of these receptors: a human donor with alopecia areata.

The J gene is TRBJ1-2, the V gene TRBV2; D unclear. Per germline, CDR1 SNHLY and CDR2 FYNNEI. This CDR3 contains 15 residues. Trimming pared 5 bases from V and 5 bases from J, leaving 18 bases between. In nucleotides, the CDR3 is TGTGCCAGCAGTCCTATCGGGAGTACAAAATATGGCTACACCTTC. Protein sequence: CASSPIGSTKYGYTF.

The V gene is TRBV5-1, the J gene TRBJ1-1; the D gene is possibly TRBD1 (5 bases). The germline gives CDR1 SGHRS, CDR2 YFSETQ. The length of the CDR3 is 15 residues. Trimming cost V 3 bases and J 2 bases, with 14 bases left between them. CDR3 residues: CASSSMQGRNTEAFF. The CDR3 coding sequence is TGCGCCAGCAGCTCGATGCAGGGACGCAACACTGAAGCTTTCTTT.

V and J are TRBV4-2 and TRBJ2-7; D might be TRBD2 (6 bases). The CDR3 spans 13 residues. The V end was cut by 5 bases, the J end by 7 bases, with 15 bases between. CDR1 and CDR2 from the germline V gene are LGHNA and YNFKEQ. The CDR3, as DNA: TGTGCCAGCAGCTTGGCCCGGGGGAGGGAGCAGTACTTC. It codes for CASSLARGREQYF.

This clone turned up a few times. The CDR3 region has the DNA TGTGCCAGCAACTTAAAGGGGACCGGGGAGCTGTTTTTT. This gives the protein CASNLKGTGELFF. The chain carries TRBV2 and TRBJ2-2; TRBD1 is a possible D gene (5 bases). There are 13 residues in the CDR3. V was cut by 7 bases and J by 5 bases, with 11 bases left in between. From germline, CDR1 is SNHLY and CDR2 FYNNEI.

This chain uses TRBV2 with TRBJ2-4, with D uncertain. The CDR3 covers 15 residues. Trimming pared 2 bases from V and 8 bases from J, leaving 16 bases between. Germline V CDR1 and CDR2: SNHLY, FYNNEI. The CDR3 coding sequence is TGTGCCAGCAGTGAAAGGTGGACCCACGAGGACATTCAGTACTTC. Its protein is CASSERWTHEDIQYF.

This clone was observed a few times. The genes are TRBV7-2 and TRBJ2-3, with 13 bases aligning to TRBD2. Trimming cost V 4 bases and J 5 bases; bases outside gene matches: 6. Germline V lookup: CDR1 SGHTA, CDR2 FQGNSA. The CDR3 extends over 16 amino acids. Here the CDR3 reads CASSSTSGGVGDTQYF. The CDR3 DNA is TGTGCCAGCAGCTCTACTAGCGGGGGGGTTGGAGATACGCAGTATTTT.

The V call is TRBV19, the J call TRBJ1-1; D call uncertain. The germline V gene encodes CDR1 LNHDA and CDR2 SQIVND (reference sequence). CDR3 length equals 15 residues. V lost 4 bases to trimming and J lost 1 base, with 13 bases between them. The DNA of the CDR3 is TGTGCCAGTAGTAACCCGAGGCAGCCGAACACTGAAGCTTTCTTT. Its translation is CASSNPRQPNTEAFF.

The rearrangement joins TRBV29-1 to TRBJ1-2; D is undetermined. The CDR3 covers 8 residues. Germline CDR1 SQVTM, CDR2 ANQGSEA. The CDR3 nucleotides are TGCAGTCAAGATGGCTACACCTTC. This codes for CSQDGYTF. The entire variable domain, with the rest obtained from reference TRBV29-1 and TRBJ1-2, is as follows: SAVISQKPSRDICQRGTSLTIQCQVDSQVTMMFWYRQQPGQSLTLIATANQGSEATYESGFVIDKFPISRPNLTFSTLTVSNMSPEDSSIYLCSQDGYTFGSGTRLTVV.

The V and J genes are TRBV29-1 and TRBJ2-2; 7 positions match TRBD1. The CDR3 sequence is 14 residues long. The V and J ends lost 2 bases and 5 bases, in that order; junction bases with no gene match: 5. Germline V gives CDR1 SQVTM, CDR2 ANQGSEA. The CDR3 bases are TGCAGCGTTGAATCCCCAGGGGGTACCGGGGAGCTGTTTTTT. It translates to CSVESPGGTGELFF.

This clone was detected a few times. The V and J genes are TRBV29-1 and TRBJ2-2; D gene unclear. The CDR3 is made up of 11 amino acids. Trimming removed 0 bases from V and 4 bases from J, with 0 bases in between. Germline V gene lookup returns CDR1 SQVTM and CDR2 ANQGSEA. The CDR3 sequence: CSVEDTGELFF. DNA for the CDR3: TGCAGCGTTGAAGACACCGGGGAGCTGTTTTTT.

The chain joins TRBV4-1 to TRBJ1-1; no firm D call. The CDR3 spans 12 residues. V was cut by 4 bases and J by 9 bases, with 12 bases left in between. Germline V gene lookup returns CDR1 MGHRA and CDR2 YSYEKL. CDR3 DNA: TGCGCCAGCAGCCCAACCGGAGCCAAAGCTTTCTTT. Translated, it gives CASSPTGAKAFF.

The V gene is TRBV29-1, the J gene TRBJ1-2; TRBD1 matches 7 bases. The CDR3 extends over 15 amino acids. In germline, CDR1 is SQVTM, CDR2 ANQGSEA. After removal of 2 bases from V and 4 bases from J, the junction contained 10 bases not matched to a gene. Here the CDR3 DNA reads TGCAGCGTTGAATTCGGCTCGCAGGGGGGCTATGGCTACACCTTC. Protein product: CSVEFGSQGGYGYTF.

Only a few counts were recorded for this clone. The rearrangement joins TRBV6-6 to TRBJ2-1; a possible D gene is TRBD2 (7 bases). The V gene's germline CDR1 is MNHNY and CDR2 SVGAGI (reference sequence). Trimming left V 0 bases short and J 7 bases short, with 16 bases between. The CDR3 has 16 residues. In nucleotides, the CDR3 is TGTGCCAGCAGTTACTCATTAAGGGGGAGGGATAATGAGCAGTTCTTC. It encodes CASSYSLRGRDNEQFF.

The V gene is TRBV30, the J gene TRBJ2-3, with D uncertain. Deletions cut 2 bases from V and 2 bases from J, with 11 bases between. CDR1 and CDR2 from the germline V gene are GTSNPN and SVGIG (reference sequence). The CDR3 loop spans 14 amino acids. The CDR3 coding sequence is TGTGCCTGGAGTAACACCGGAAACACAGATACGCAGTATTTT. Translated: CAWSNTGNTDTQYF.

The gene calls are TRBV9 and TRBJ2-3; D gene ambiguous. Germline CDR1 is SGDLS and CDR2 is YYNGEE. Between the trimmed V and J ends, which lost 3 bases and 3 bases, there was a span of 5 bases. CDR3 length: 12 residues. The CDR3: CASSARTDTQYF. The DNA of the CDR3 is TGTGCCAGCAGCGCCCGTACAGATACGCAGTATTTT.

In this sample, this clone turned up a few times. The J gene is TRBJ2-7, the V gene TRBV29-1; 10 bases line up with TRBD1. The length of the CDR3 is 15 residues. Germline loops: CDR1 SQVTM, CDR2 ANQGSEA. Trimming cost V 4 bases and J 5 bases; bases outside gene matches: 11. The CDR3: CSVVPSGQGDHEQYF. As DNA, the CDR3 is TGCAGCGTTGTTCCGTCAGGACAGGGGGACCACGAGCAGTACTTC.

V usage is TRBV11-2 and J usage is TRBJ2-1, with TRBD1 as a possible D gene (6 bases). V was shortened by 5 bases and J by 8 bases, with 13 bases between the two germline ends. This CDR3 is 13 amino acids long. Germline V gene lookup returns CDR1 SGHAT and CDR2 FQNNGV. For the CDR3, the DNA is TGTGCCAGCAGCCCACACCAGGGGTATGAGCAGTTCTTC. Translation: CASSPHQGYEQFF. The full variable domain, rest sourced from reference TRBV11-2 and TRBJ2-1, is EAGVAQSPRYKIIEKRQSVAFWCNPISGHATLYWYQQILGQGPKLLIQFQNNGVVDDSQLPKDRFSAERLKGVDSTLKIQPAKLEDSAVYLCASSPHQGYEQFFGPGTRLTVL.

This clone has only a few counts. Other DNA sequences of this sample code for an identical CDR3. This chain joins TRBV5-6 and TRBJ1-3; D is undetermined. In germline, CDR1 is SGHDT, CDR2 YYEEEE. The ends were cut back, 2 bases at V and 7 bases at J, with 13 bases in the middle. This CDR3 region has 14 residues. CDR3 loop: CASSLGPAGNTIYF. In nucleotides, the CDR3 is TGTGCCAGCAGCTTAGGACCCGCCGGGAACACCATATATTTT.

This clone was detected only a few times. The CDR3 sequence: CASSLNVNEQFF. In DNA form, the CDR3 reads TGTGCCAGCAGCCTCAACGTCAATGAGCAGTTCTTC. The genes are TRBV5-4 and TRBJ2-1; D remains unclear. Germline CDR1 is SGHNT and CDR2 is YYREEE (reference sequence). Trimming stripped 4 bases from V and 6 bases from J, with 8 bases between. The CDR3 length is 12 residues. Based on the CDR3 plus reference TRBV5-4 and TRBJ2-1, the full variable domain is ETGVTQSPTHLIKTRGQQVTLRCSSQSGHNTVSWYQQALGQGPQFIFQYYREEENGRGNFPPRFSGLQFPNYSSELNVNALELDDSALYLCASSLNVNEQFFGPGTRLTVL.

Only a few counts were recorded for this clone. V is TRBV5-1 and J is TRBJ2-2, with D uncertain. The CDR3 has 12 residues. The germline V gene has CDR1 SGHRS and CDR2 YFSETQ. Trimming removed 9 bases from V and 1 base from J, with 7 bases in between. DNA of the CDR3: TGCGCCACTGTTGAGAACACCGGGGAGCTGTTTTTT. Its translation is CATVENTGELFF.